The present T cell receptor beta chain was sequenced within a study of OX40 agonist ivuxolimab in advanced cancers. Study context: Patients were dosed with the agonistic anti-OX40 (CD134) antibody ivuxolimab. Three patients, one with hepatocellular carcinoma and two with cutaneous melanoma, achieved partial responses.

Measured with immunoSEQ multiplex PCR; TCRdb has only the in-frame clones, and not every one. The sample carries some 98,000 clones, around 86% recorded once. This CDR3 region has 14 residues. Trimming at V came to 4 bases and at J to 3 bases, leaving 6 bases not matched to a gene. Germline loops: CDR1 SGHAT, CDR2 FQNNGV. Points from the study as a whole: Clonal expansion by week 6 occurred in CD4+ and CD8+ blood T cells (at 0.1 to 3.0 mg/kg). Some nonresponders also had low normalized T-cell clonal expansion.

This clone was recorded a few times. The antigen remains undetermined. The rearrangement links TRBV11-2 to TRBJ2-7; TRBD1 aligns across 7 bases. The specimen comprised CD4+ or CD8+ T cells sorted from blood, sampled in a trial of the OX40 agonist ivuxolimab. The TCR comes from an adult with an advanced solid tumor such as melanoma, head and neck, liver or kidney cancer. Here the CDR3 DNA reads TGTGCCAGCAGCTCTCTCCGGGACAGCTACGAGCAGTACTTC. Translated: CASSSLRDSYEQYF.